A single sample is the source of the 27 T cell receptor beta chains below, sequenced in a study of early T cells in non-severe SARS-CoV-2 infection. TCRdb reprocessed the 5' RACE reads with MiXCR, giving one entry per CDR3 protein. The table shows about 62,000 distinct CDR3 sequences, with around 9.9% occurring only once. Sequenced material: whole blood. Every receptor here comes from an adult who was a healthcare worker with PCR-confirmed SARS-CoV-2 infection or an uninfected control (not recorded which).

The rearrangement joins TRBV2 to TRBJ1-2, with 7 bases that match TRBD1. The CDR3 is 13 amino acids. The ends lost 6 bases at V and 6 bases at J; junction bases unmatched: 7. CDR1 SNHLY and CDR2 FYNNEI come from the germline V gene. The CDR3 nucleotides are TGTGCCAGCAGCGTTGGACAGGACCATGGCTACACCTTC. Its protein is CASSVGQDHGYTF.

This clonotype was recorded at least ten times. This chain connects TRBV7-8 to TRBJ1-1, with unresolved D. This CDR3 is 15 amino acids long. The germline CDR1 and CDR2 sequences are SGHVS and FQNEAQ. The V and J ends lost 0 bases and 1 base respectively, with 9 bases between them. CDR3 DNA sequence: TGTGCCAGCAGCTTAGCGGAGGGCCGGAACACTGAAGCTTTCTTT. It translates to CASSLAEGRNTEAFF.

This clonotype was counted at least ten times. The V gene is TRBV7-2, the J gene TRBJ1-6; the D is unclear. Per germline, CDR1 SGHTA and CDR2 FQGNSA. Trimming removed 5 bases from V and 3 bases from J, with 8 bases in between. The CDR3 consists of 14 residues. The CDR3 protein is CASSLNNYNSPLHF. The CDR3 DNA sequence: TGTGCCAGCAGCCTCAACAACTATAATTCACCCCTCCACTTT.

The CDR3 DNA follows: TGCAGTGCCAGTCGGGTATACAATGAGCAGTTCTTC. Translation gives CSASRVYNEQFF. The chain is built from TRBV20-1 and TRBJ2-1, with unresolved D. Germline values: CDR1 DFQATT, CDR2 SNEGSKA (reference sequence). The CDR3 consists of 12 residues. V was cut by 6 bases and J by 4 bases, with 10 bases left in between.

The chain is built from TRBV29-1 and TRBJ2-1; 10 bases are a match to TRBD1. Germline CDR1 is SQVTM and CDR2 is ANQGSEA. The CDR3 contains 14 residues. Losses at the gene ends were 7 bases for V and 6 bases for J; bases not matched to a gene: 9. The CDR3 nucleotides are TGCAGCGCCGGGACAGGGGCGCGGGGCAATGAGCAGTTCTTC. Translated, it gives CSAGTGARGNEQFF.

V usage is TRBV5-1 and J usage is TRBJ2-1; D not certain. Deletions cut 4 bases from V and 6 bases from J, with 20 bases between. The CDR3 consists of 16 residues. Germline assignment: CDR1 SGHRS and CDR2 YFSETQ. CDR3 amino acids: CASSRAEGTVGNEQFF. The CDR3 DNA reads as TGCGCCAGCAGCCGTGCCGAAGGAACGGTGGGCAATGAGCAGTTCTTC.

This clonotype was picked up a small number of times. This chain uses TRBV10-3 with TRBJ2-6; D is perhaps TRBD2 (6 bases). V lost 10 bases, J lost 0 bases, and 13 bases lay in between. Germline CDR1 is ENHRY and CDR2 is SYGVKD. This CDR3 is built from 15 residues. The CDR3 DNA reads TGTGCCAGCCAGCCCGGGGGCTCTGGGGCCAACGTCCTGACTTTC. Translating gives CASQPGGSGANVLTF.

At least ten counts were recorded for this clonotype. The chain uses TRBV28 and TRBJ2-3; 9 nucleotides agree with TRBD2. With V trimmed by 6 bases and J by 5 bases, 12 bases remained unmatched. The length of the CDR3 is 16 residues. CDR1 and CDR2 (germline): MDHEN, SYDVKM. DNA for the CDR3: TGTGCCAGCAGCCTGTCAACGAGCGGGGGGCAAGATACGCAGTATTTT. Amino acids: CASSLSTSGGQDTQYF.

This clonotype was detected many times. The rearrangement uses TRBV5-1 and TRBJ1-2; D gene uncertain. Germline CDR1 reads SGHRS; CDR2 reads YFSETQ. The CDR3 sequence is 17 residues long. Trimming removed 2 bases at V and 0 bases at J, with 17 bases between. CDR3 DNA sequence: TGCGCCAGCAGCTTCTTAAATCGGGAACAGTCTAACTATGGCTACACCTTC. Its translation: CASSFLNREQSNYGYTF.

This clonotype has a handful of counts. The DNA for the CDR3 is TGTGCCAGCAGTCAGAGGGGGGTTGGCAATGGCTACACCTTC. Amino acid sequence: CASSQRGVGNGYTF. The chain carries TRBV12-3 or TRBV12-4 and TRBJ1-2, with D tentatively TRBD1 (6 bases). The CDR3 runs to 14 residues. V was trimmed by 5 bases and J by 6 bases, leaving 16 bases between them.

This clonotype was detected a few times. The rearrangement uses TRBV20-1 and TRBJ2-3, with D possibly TRBD1 on 6 matching bases. The V gene's germline CDR1 is DFQATT and CDR2 SNEGSKA (reference sequence). This CDR3 is built from 14 residues. V was pared by 6 bases and J by 1 base, with 14 bases between. The CDR3 nucleotides read TGCAGTGCCGCAGCAGGGACACGCACAGATACGCAGTATTTT. This gives the protein CSAAAGTRTDTQYF.

V gene TRBV20-1 combines with J gene TRBJ2-3; 13 positions match TRBD2. J lost 6 bases, V lost 1 base, and 4 bases had no gene match. CDR1 is DFQATT, CDR2 SNEGSKA, per germline (reference sequence). CDR3 length: 15 amino acids. CDR3 sequence: CSARGLAGGDDTQYF. The CDR3 region has the DNA TGCAGTGCTAGAGGACTAGCGGGGGGCGACGATACGCAGTATTTT.

This clonotype showed up just a few times. The chain couples TRBV15 to TRBJ2-1; D tentatively reads TRBD1 or TRBD2 (6 bases each). Trimming removed 0 bases from V and 10 bases from J, with 13 bases in between. This CDR3 is built from 14 residues. CDR1 is LNHNV and CDR2 is YYDKDF in the germline V gene (reference sequence). As DNA, the CDR3 is TGTGCCACCAGCAGAGATGGGGGGCTGGAAGAGCAGTTCTTC. This codes for CATSRDGGLEEQFF.

This clonotype has ten or more counts. Here the CDR3 reads CASSLGTGANYEQYV. The CDR3 region has the DNA TGCGCCAGCAGCCTCGGGACAGGAGCAAACTACGAGCAGTACGTC. The rearrangement joins TRBV5-1 to TRBJ2-7; 8 bases are a match to TRBD1. The germline V gene encodes CDR1 SGHRS and CDR2 YFSETQ. Trimming at V came to 4 bases and at J to 3 bases, leaving 9 bases not matched to a gene. This CDR3 is built from 15 residues.

There are many counts of this clonotype. The chain uses TRBV2 and TRBJ1-5, with unresolved D. This CDR3 has 14 residues. Deletions cut 8 bases from V and 3 bases from J, with 14 bases between. The germline V gene has CDR1 SNHLY and CDR2 FYNNEI. CDR3 sequence: CASHDGRNNQPQHF. The CDR3 DNA reads TGTGCCAGCCATGATGGACGTAACAATCAGCCCCAGCATTTT.

The rearrangement links TRBV10-3 to TRBJ2-3; D gene unclear. The CDR3 has 15 amino acids. Germline V gene data show CDR1 as ENHRY and CDR2 as SYGVKD. V was clipped by 8 bases and J by 3 bases, with 18 bases between them. CDR3 residues: CAIGGSYRITDTQYF. In DNA form, the CDR3 reads TGTGCCATCGGTGGTAGCTATCGAATTACAGATACGCAGTATTTT.

This clonotype was seen ten or more times. This sequence joins TRBV25-1 and TRBJ1-1, with D uncertain. The CDR3 sequence is 14 residues long. Per germline, CDR1 MGHDK and CDR2 SYGVNS. Trimming left V 8 bases short and J 1 base short, with 14 bases between. CDR3 amino acids: CASRGTGKNTEAFF. The CDR3 nucleotides read TGTGCCAGCCGGGGTACGGGGAAGAACACTGAAGCTTTCTTT.

This rearrangement joins TRBV7-2 to TRBJ1-2, with a tentative D call TRBD1 (5 bases). This CDR3 comprises 13 residues. CDR1 SGHTA and CDR2 FQGNSA come from the germline V gene. Trimming pared 1 base from V and 2 bases from J, leaving 5 bases between. The CDR3 sequence is CASSLGGNYGYTF. CDR3 sequence (DNA): TGTGCCAGCAGCTTAGGGGGCAACTATGGCTACACCTTC.

This clonotype occurred many times. The gene calls are TRBV7-9 and TRBJ2-3; tentatively, D is TRBD1 (6 bases). The germline V gene has CDR1 SEHNR and CDR2 FQNEAQ (reference sequence). The CDR3 totals 16 residues. V gave up 5 bases and J gave up 4 bases, with 19 bases separating them. CDR3 nucleotides: TGTGCCAGCAGCCCCCGGGGCAGGGGTAGGGCAGATACGCAGTATTTT. Its translation is CASSPRGRGRADTQYF.

This clonotype was seen at least ten times. The rearrangement joins TRBV30 to TRBJ1-5; D not resolved. CDR3 length: 14 amino acids. V was shortened by 1 base and J by 5 bases, with 12 bases between the two germline ends. CDR1 GTSNPN and CDR2 SVGIG come from the germline V gene (reference sequence). The CDR3 is CAWSEDGGYQPQHF. The DNA of the CDR3 is TGTGCCTGGAGTGAGGACGGAGGGTATCAGCCCCAGCATTTT.

V is TRBV4-1 and J is TRBJ1-6; tentatively, D is TRBD1 (6 bases). The CDR3 extends over 16 amino acids. Trimming removed 0 bases from V and 9 bases from J, with 15 bases in between. Germline CDR1 reads MGHRA; CDR2 reads YSYEKL. DNA for the CDR3: TGCGCCAGCAGCCAAGATGGGCTTTTAGGGGGTTCACCCCTCCACTTT. It specifies CASSQDGLLGGSPLHF.

There are a few counts of this clonotype. This sequence joins TRBV28 and TRBJ1-6; D is possibly TRBD1 (6 bases). V shed 7 bases and J shed 9 bases, with 19 bases lying between them. CDR1 and CDR2 (germline): MDHEN, SYDVKM. The CDR3 contains 15 residues. The CDR3 reads CASKEQNRAGSPLHF. In DNA form, the CDR3 reads TGTGCCAGCAAAGAGCAAAACAGGGCTGGTTCACCCCTCCACTTT.

The genes are TRBV4-2 and TRBJ1-5; D is unresolved. The CDR3 extends over 17 amino acids. Trimming shortened V by 0 bases and J by 0 bases, and 12 bases separated the two germline ends. The germline CDR1 and CDR2 sequences are LGHNA and YNFKEQ. The CDR3 DNA sequence: TGTGCCAGCAGCCAAGATCCGGCACACCTTAGCAATCAGCCCCAGCATTTT. It translates to CASSQDPAHLSNQPQHF.

The sample holds many counts of this clonotype. V usage is TRBV21-1 and J usage is TRBJ1-5. TRBV21-1 is a pseudogene locus. The CDR3 contains 15 residues. For the CDR3, the DNA is TGTGCCAGCAGCAAAGCGGCGGGCCTCAATCAGCCCCAGCATTTT. Encoded protein: CASSKAAGLNQPQHF.

A few counts support this clonotype. This chain connects TRBV4-1 to TRBJ2-4, with 9 bases lining up with TRBD1. Germline loops: CDR1 MGHRA, CDR2 YSYEKL. Trimming removed 3 bases from V and 6 bases from J; junction bases left unmatched: 9. There are 16 residues in the CDR3. As DNA, the CDR3 is TGCGCCAGCAGCCAGCCGGGACAGGGATTGGGAAACATTCAGTACTTC. Residues: CASSQPGQGLGNIQYF.

This clonotype showed up many times. This chain uses TRBV10-2 with TRBJ1-1, with 8 bases that match TRBD1. The V and J ends lost 7 bases and 3 bases, in that order; junction bases with no gene match: 1. The germline gives CDR1 WSHSY, CDR2 SAAADI. The CDR3 contains 12 residues. The CDR3 nucleotides read TGCGCCAGCAAACAGGGGGACACTGAAGCTTTCTTT. The encoded protein is CASKQGDTEAFF.

V usage is TRBV20-1 and J usage is TRBJ2-3, with TRBD2 identical over 7 bases. The CDR3 consists of 19 residues. The V segment lost 0 bases and the J segment 2 bases; nucleotides outside the gene matches: 17. Germline CDR1 reads DFQATT; CDR2 reads SNEGSKA (reference sequence). In nucleotides, the CDR3 is TGCAGTGCTAGAGATTTTTGGGAGCGGGGCAGAGCCGACACAGATACGCAGTATTTT. This sequence encodes CSARDFWERGRADTDTQYF.